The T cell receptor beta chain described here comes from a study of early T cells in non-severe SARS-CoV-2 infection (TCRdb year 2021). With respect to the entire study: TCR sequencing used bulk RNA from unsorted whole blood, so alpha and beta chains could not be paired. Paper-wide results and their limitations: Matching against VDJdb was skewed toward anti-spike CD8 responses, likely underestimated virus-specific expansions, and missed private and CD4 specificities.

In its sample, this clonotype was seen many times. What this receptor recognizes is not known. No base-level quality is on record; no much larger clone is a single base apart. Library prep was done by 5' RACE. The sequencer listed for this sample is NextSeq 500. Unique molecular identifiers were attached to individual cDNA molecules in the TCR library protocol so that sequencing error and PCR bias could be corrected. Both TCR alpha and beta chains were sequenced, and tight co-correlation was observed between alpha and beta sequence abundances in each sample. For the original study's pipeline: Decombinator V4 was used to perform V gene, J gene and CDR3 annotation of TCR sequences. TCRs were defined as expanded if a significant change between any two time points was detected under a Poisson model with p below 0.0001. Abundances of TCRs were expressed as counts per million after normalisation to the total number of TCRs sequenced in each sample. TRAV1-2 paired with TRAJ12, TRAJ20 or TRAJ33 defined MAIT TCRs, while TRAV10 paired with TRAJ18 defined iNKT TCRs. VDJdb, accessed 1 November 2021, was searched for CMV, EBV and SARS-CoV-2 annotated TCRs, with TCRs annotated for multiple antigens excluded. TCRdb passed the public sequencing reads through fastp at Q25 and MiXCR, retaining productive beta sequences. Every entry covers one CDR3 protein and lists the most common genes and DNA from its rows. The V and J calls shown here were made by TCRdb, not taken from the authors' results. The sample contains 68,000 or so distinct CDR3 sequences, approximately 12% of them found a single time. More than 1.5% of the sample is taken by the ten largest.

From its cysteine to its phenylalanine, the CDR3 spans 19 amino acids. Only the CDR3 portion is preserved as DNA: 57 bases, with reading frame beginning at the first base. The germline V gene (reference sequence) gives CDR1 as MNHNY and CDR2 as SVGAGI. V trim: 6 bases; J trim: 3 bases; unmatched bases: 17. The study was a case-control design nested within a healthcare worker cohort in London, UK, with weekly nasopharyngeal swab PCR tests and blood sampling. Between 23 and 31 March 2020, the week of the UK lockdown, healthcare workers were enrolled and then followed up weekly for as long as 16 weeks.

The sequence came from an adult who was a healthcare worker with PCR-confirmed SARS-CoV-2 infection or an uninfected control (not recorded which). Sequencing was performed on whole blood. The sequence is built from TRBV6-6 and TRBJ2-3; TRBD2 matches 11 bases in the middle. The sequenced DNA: TGTGCCAGCAGCCCGTCCTTTAGCGGGGGGGCAGTGTGGACAGATACGCAGTATTTT. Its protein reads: CASSPSFSGGAVWTDTQYF.